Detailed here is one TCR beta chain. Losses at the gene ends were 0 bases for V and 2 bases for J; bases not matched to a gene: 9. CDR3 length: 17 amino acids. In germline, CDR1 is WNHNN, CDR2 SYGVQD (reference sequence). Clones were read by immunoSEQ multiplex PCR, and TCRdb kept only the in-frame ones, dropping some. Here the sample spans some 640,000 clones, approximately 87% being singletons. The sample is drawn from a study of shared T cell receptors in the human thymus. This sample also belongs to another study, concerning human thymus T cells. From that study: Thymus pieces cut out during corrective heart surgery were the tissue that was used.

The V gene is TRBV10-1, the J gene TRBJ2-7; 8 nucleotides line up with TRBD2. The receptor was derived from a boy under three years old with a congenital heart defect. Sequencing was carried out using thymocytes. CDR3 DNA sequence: TGCGCCAGCAGTGAGTCGAGGGTACTAGCGGAGACCTACGAGCAGTACTTC. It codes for CASSESRVLAETYEQYF.